One TCR beta chain is described in this entry. Its antigen is not identified. The CDR3 runs to 15 residues. The junction had 6 bases not matched to a gene; V was cut back by 5 bases and J by 2 bases. Per the germline V gene, CDR1 is SQVTM and CDR2 is ANQGSEA. This specimen comes from a study of vaccination effects on CD4 cells after COVID-19. At the level of the study: Vaccination of participants consisted of two doses of either the BNT162b2 or mRNA-1273 vaccine.

It was after roughly ten days of culture that CD4+ T cells were isolated. The protocol was immunoSEQ multiplex PCR, while the TCRdb copy is restricted to in-frame clones and leaves out a portion. The table has 45,000 to 60,000 clones, roughly three quarters seen once. The rearrangement uses TRBV29-1 and TRBJ2-3; 11 positions agree with TRBD2. The receptor's source is a human donor who had a prior SARS-CoV-2 infection. The material sequenced was CD4+ T cells from PBMCs cultured without peptide, taken before COVID-19 vaccination. CDR3 loop: CSVCLAGGSTDTQYF. CDR3 bases: TGCAGCGTTTGCCTAGCGGGAGGTTCCACAGATACGCAGTATTTT.